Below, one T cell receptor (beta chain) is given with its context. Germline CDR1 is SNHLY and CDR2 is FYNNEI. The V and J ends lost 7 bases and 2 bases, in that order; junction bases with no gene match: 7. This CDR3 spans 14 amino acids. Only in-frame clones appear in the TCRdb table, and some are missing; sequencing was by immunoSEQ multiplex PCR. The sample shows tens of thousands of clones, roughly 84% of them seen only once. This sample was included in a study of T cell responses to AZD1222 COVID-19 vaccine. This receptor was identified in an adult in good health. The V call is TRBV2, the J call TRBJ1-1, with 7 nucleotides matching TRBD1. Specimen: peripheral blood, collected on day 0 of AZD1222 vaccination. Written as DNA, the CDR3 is TGTGCCAGCACTGACGACAGGGCAAACACTGAAGCTTTCTTT. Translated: CASTDDRANTEAFF.